This T cell receptor (beta chain) was retrieved from a study of T-cell reconstitution after alpha-beta-depleted transplantation in children. A library of TCRbeta sequences, prepared with unique molecular identifiers, was generated. Via MiXCR, TCRdb re-called the PCR reads, giving one row per CDR3 protein. The sample lists hundreds of thousands of distinct CDR3 sequences; 13% were seen once. Trimming removed 5 bases at V and 6 bases at J, with 14 bases between. The CDR3 totals 14 residues. Germline V gene data show CDR1 as LNHNV and CDR2 as YYDKDF (reference sequence). Study-wide results and caveats: There were reportedly several hundred expanded graft clones from which alpha-beta T cells came about two months after transplant. At day 60, the high TCRbeta diversity found in some patients originated from recipient T cells and thymic progenitors that had survived. Among T cells one year after transplant, newly produced cells accounted for most counts and diversity.

Worth noting for this clonotype: The antigen is not known.

The chain uses TRBV15 and TRBJ2-1; D perhaps matches TRBD2 (6 bases). The input for sequencing was PBMCs, taken before TCRalphabeta/CD19-depleted stem cell transplant. The sequence was obtained from a girl aged 2 to 10 with congenital amegakaryocytic thrombocytopenia, due to receive a stem cell transplant. The CDR3 sequence: CATSVGPAGNEQFF. The CDR3 DNA follows: TGTGCCACCAGCGTCGGCCCAGCGGGCAATGAGCAGTTCTTC. Full variable domain (rest looked up from reference TRBV15 and TRBJ2-1): DAMVIQNPRYQVTQFGKPVTLSCSQTLNHNVMYWYQQKSSQAPKLLFHYYDKDFNNEADTPDNFQSRRPNTSFCFLDIRSPGLGDTAMYLCATSVGPAGNEQFFGPGTRLTVL.